This T cell receptor (beta chain) was recovered during a study of long-term antiretroviral therapy in people with HIV. At survey level, the immunoSEQ assay was run in its v3.0 version. Produced via immunoSEQ multiplex PCR; TCRdb's table is partial and in-frame only. Among more than 20,000 clones listed, approximately 81% were seen once. V gave up 0 bases and J gave up 9 bases; unmatched junction bases: 7. This CDR3 has 16 residues. Germline V gene sequence: CDR1 ENHRY, CDR2 SYGVKD. On this clone itself: The antigen is unknown.

Study-level results: Spans of CDR3 length were tighter for HIV repertoires than for controls. Blood sampling spanned 2004 to 2017, possibly under older ART regimens.

This TCR came from a woman aged 50 to 65 with HIV. The V gene is TRBV10-3, the J gene TRBJ2-1; 11 positions match TRBD2. Sequences were derived from unsorted PBMCs, sampled 1.9 years after starting antiretroviral therapy. The CDR3 DNA sequence: TGTGCCATCAGTGAGTCTGTAGCGGGGGGGCCGGGTGAGCAGTTCTTC. Translation: CAISESVAGGPGEQFF.